A selection of T cell receptor beta chains follows, all from one sample in a study of blood T cell repertoires in COVID-19. Assay used: immunoSEQ multiplex PCR; TCRdb lists only in-frame clones, some missing. The data contain 250,000 to 300,000 clones, 75% to 90% of them singletons. Material: PBMCs or T cells enriched from blood (not recorded which). The receptors shown here come from a woman between 35 and 50 years old who had recovered from COVID-19. CDR3s include the opening cysteine and the closing phenylalanine or tryptophan. Rows give clone size only sometimes, using once, few, many, or a class for an expanded clone.

cdr3_aa,j_call,clone_size,v_call
CASGFERWNEQFF,TRBJ2-1,.,TRBV12-5
CASSPTTVGGEAFF,TRBJ1-1,once,TRBV6-6
CASTRGGTNEKLFF,TRBJ1-4,.,TRBV7-2
CASSISFLNTEAFF,TRBJ1-1,.,TRBV19
CATSREMGGRVTDTQYF,TRBJ2-3,.,TRBV15
CASSQRRRGGEKLFF,TRBJ1-4,.,TRBV4-1
CASSYGHQSSGNTIYF,TRBJ1-3,.,TRBV6-5
CASSQDRGGVPKTQYF,TRBJ2-5,.,TRBV3-1/TRBV3-2
CASTQGQGRNTEAFF,TRBJ1-1,.,TRBV19
CASSLDTGSSGYTF,TRBJ1-2,.,TRBV11-2
CAWRGDSRNEQFF,TRBJ2-1,once,TRBV30
CASSLYGTEAFF,TRBJ1-1,.,TRBV7-2
CASSFRQGSTGELFF,TRBJ2-2,.,TRBV11-3
CASSLASHNQPQHF,TRBJ1-5,.,TRBV6-5
CASSHGPTGSSYEQYF,TRBJ2-7,.,TRBV4-2
CASSGWKAGQGRDEQFF,TRBJ2-1,.,TRBV7-9
CAVLREGLGTQYF,TRBJ2-3,.,TRBV6-5
CASRSSTGASSGNTIYF,TRBJ1-3,.,TRBV5-1
CASSLGQGQNYGYTF,TRBJ1-2,.,TRBV7-9
CASSLEQGIINYGYTF,TRBJ1-2,.,TRBV5-8
CASSLLTGANTEAFF,TRBJ1-1,.,TRBV7-8
CAWRTQGAENYGYTF,TRBJ1-2,few,TRBV30
CASSLHGIRRGQETQYF,TRBJ2-5,.,TRBV7-2
CASSQDHRQGSRFNGYTF,TRBJ1-2,.,TRBV4-1
CASSLSPSNEQFF,TRBJ2-1,.,TRBV7-3
CSVLGLAGFTYNEQFF,TRBJ2-1,.,TRBV29-1
CASSRQGADYGYTF,TRBJ1-2,.,TRBV27
CASSLARGREEAFF,TRBJ1-1,.,TRBV5-1
CASSLETGWNTGELFF,TRBJ2-2,.,TRBV5-6
CSASAFNGGFTDTQYF,TRBJ2-3,.,TRBV20-1
CASSTGQGNSPLHF,TRBJ1-6,.,TRBV5-1
CASSNTTGTEAFF,TRBJ1-1,.,TRBV21-1
CAWGTSSSYNEQFF,TRBJ2-1,.,TRBV30
CASSIRLAGRGSEETQYF,TRBJ2-5,.,TRBV19
CASSQRGGNYGYTF,TRBJ1-2,.,TRBV3-1/TRBV3-2
CASSQGASGGVYNEQFF,TRBJ2-1,.,TRBV3-1/TRBV3-2
CAWSDFSTDTQYF,TRBJ2-3,.,TRBV30
CASRTDGGVMNTEAFF,TRBJ1-1,.,TRBV7-2
CASSELRRTWENYEQYF,TRBJ2-7,once,TRBV2
CASIRTGRGNEQFF,TRBJ2-1,.,TRBV19
CASSRPGTGGTEAFF,TRBJ1-1,.,TRBV5-1
CASSLDNNQPQHF,TRBJ1-5,.,TRBV5-4
CASSFMGQPDEQYF,TRBJ2-7,.,TRBV5-1
CASSQELRGRSEAFF,TRBJ1-1,.,TRBV4-2
CASSQTDLLRQYF,TRBJ2-5,.,TRBV14
CASSIMRNSNQPQHF,TRBJ1-5,.,TRBV19
CASGQGRNTGELFF,TRBJ2-2,.,TRBV11-3
CASSYGTGGDNGYTF,TRBJ1-2,.,TRBV7-6
CASRSDRRTEAFF,TRBJ1-1,few,TRBV2
CASSPGREDEKLFF,TRBJ1-4,.,TRBV18
CASGNREETQYF,TRBJ2-5,.,TRBV2